A selection of T cell receptor beta chains follows, all from one sample in a study of blood T cell repertoires in COVID-19. Method: immunoSEQ multiplex PCR; TCRdb's copy keeps in-frame clones and lacks some. The sample yields 150,000 to 200,000 clones, approximately 91% seen once. Sequencing was done on a sample of PBMCs or T cells enriched from blood (not recorded which). These receptors came from a young woman who had recovered from COVID-19. Each CDR3 is given with its conserved first and last residue. A D gene is named only where the DNA matches it firmly. Rows give clone size only sometimes, using once, few, many, or a class for an expanded clone.

>TRBV9|-|once|TRBJ2-2
TGTGCCAGTTCAGACAGAACCTACACCGGGGAGCTGTTTTTT
CASSDRTYTGELFF
>TRBV5-1|TRBD2|-|TRBJ2-3
TGCGCCAGCAGCCCCCCGACTAGCGGGACCCCCCCAGATACGCAGTATTTT
CASSPPTSGTPPDTQYF
>TRBV5-1|-|-|TRBJ1-2
TGCGCCAGCAGCCCTGACAGTAACTATGGCTACACCTTC
CASSPDSNYGYTF
>TRBV4-1|-|-|TRBJ2-7
TGCGCCAGCAGTCAGTCCGTTGGCTACGAGCAGTACTTC
CASSQSVGYEQYF
>TRBV10-3|-|-|TRBJ1-1
TGTGCCATCAGTGAGTGGAGGTTAAACACTGAAGCTTTCTTT
CAISEWRLNTEAFF
>TRBV29-1|TRBD1|-|TRBJ1-2
TGCAGCGTTGCAGGGACAGGGGATGGCTACACCTTC
CSVAGTGDGYTF
>TRBV6-5|TRBD1|-|TRBJ1-2
TGTGCCAGCAGTTCCCCAGAGGGTACAGGGGGGAACGGCTACACCTTC
CASSSPEGTGGNGYTF
>TRBV27|-|-|TRBJ2-1
TGTGCCAGCAGTTTCGGGCGCTCGGGGTGGAATGAGCAGTTCTTC
CASSFGRSGWNEQFF
>TRBV28|-|-|TRBJ2-1
TGTGCCAGCAGTCGATGGGCTAGCGGAGGGGGAACGAATGAGCAGTTCTTC
CASSRWASGGGTNEQFF
>TRBV5-6|TRBD1|-|TRBJ2-5
TGTGCCAGCAGCTCTGTAGGGACAGGGGATCGGGAGACCCAGTACTTC
CASSSVGTGDRETQYF
>TRBV28|-|-|TRBJ2-7
TGTGCCAGCAGTTCTTTGGGGCTAGCGAAGGGGCAGTACTTC
CASSSLGLAKGQYF
>TRBV9|TRBD1|-|TRBJ2-2
TGTGCCAGCAGCCCTCAGGGGGCAAACACCGGGGAGCTGTTTTTT
CASSPQGANTGELFF
>TRBV6-5|TRBD2|-|TRBJ2-7
TGTGCCAGCCTGGCGGGGGTCGAGCAGTACTTC
CASLAGVEQYF
>TRBV29-1|TRBD1|-|TRBJ2-6
TGCAGCGTTGAGGGACAGGGTTCTGGGGCCAACGTCCTGACTTTC
CSVEGQGSGANVLTF
>TRBV5-4|TRBD1|-|TRBJ2-1
TGTGCCAGCAGCTTGGACAGGGGGCACTACAATGAGCAGTTCTTC
CASSLDRGHYNEQFF
>TRBV11-2|-|-|TRBJ2-2
TGTGCCAGCAGCTTAGATGGGAGCCCCGCCGGGGAGCTGTTTTTT
CASSLDGSPAGELFF
>TRBV2|-|-|TRBJ2-2
TGTGCCAGCAGTGATTTGAGTAGCGCCTACGGGGAGCTGTTTTTT
CASSDLSSAYGELFF
>TRBV29-1|TRBD1|-|TRBJ1-3
TGCAGCGTCGCCATCTCTGGGACAGGGGAGAACACCATATATTTT
CSVAISGTGENTIYF
>TRBV21-1|-|-|TRBJ2-1
TGTGCCAGCGGCTCCGGGACTAGCGGGAGGATTAATGAGCAGTTCTTC
CASGSGTSGRINEQFF
>TRBV28|TRBD2|-|TRBJ2-7
TGTGCCAGCAGCACTTATAGCGGGAGCATACACGAGCAGTACTTC
CASSTYSGSIHEQYF
>TRBV6-4|-|-|TRBJ2-3
TGTGCCAGCAGTGACAAGGGGGGGTCAGATACGCAGTATTTT
CASSDKGGSDTQYF
>TRBV7-2|-|-|TRBJ1-6
TGTGCCAGCGGACAAGCCCTTAATTCACCCCTCCACTTT
CASGQALNSPLHF
>TRBV19|TRBD1|-|TRBJ2-6
TGTGCCAGTAGTATTCTTGGGGACAGCTCTGGGGCCAACGTCCTGACTTTC
CASSILGDSSGANVLTF
>TRBV14|-|-|TRBJ1-1
TGTGCCAGCAGCCGCAGGAGGGGGAACACTGAAGCTTTCTTT
CASSRRRGNTEAFF
>TRBV18|-|-|TRBJ1-2
TGTGCCAGCTCACCAGGGATTACAGGGTTTAAAGGTGGCTACACCTTC
CASSPGITGFKGGYTF
>TRBV28|TRBD2|-|TRBJ2-7
TGTGCCAGCAGTTCCCCTATCGGGACTAGCGGGAGCTCCTACGAGCAGTACTTC
CASSSPIGTSGSSYEQYF
>TRBV2|-|-|TRBJ1-2
TGTGCCAGCTACAGGGCTGGAATCTATGGCTACACCTTC
CASYRAGIYGYTF
>TRBV28|-|-|TRBJ2-3
TGTGTATCCGGGACACCCAGCACAGATACGCAGTATTTT
CVSGTPSTDTQYF
>TRBV27|-|-|TRBJ1-1
TGTGCCAGCGCATTGGGGCCAACGAACACTGAAGCTTTCTTT
CASALGPTNTEAFF